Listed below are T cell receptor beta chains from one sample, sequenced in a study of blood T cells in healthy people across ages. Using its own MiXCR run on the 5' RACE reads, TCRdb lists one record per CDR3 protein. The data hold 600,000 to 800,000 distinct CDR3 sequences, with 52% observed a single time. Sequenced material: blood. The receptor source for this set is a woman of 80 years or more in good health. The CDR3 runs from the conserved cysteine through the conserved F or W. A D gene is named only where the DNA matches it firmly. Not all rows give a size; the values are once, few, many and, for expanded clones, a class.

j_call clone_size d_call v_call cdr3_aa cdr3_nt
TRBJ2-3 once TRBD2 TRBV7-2 CASSLGTSGSTDTQSF TGTGCCAGCAGCTTAGGGACTAGCGGGAGCACAGATACGCAGTCTTTT
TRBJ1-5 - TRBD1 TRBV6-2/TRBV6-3 CATADRDWNQPQHF TGTGCCACCGCCGACAGGGATTGGAATCAGCCCCAGCATTTT
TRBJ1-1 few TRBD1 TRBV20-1 CSAPQRTGGQVRMNTEAFF TGCAGTGCTCCCCAAAGGACAGGGGGTCAAGTCCGCATGAACACTGAAGCTTTCTTT
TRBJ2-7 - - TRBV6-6 CASSTGSSYEQYF TGTGCCAGCAGTACAGGGAGCTCCTACGAGCAGTACTTC
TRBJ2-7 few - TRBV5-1 CASSLVADWGDEQYF TGCGCCAGCAGCTTGGTGGCAGATTGGGGAGACGAGCAGTACTTC
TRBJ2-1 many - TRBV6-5 CASSYSPTGNEQFF TGTGCCAGCAGTTACTCGCCGACCGGGAATGAGCAGTTCTTC
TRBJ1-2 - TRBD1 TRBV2 CARGDRNYGYTF TGTGCCAGGGGGGACAGGAACTATGGCTACACCTTC
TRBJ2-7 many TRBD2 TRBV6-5 CASSYSRPGLAGVPYEQYF TGTGCCAGCAGTTACTCCAGACCGGGACTAGCGGGAGTACCCTACGAGCAGTACTTC
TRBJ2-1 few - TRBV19 CASETHYNEQFF TGTGCCTCCGAGACACACTACAATGAGCAGTTCTTC
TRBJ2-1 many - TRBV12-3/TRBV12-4 CASSLAERQFF TGTGCCAGCAGTTTAGCCGAGAGGCAGTTCTTC
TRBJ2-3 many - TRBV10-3 CAISEVGATDTQYF TGTGCCATCAGTGAAGTGGGGGCGACAGATACGCAGTATTTT
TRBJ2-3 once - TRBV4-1 CASSRWAEDGLMDRYF TGCGCCAGCAGCCGGTGGGCTGAGGACGGGCTTATGGACCGGTATTTT
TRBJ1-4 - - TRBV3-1 CASSQRGVPKLFF TGTGCCAGCAGCCAGAGGGGGGTTCCAAAACTGTTTTTT
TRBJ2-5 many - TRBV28 CASSLLGRVDQETQYF TGTGCCAGCAGTTTGTTGGGCAGGGTAGACCAAGAGACCCAGTACTTC
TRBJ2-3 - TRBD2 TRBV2 CASSGREGRVDTQYF TGTGCCAGCAGTGGACGGGAGGGCCGCGTAGATACGCAGTATTTT
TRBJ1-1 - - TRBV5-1 CASSSTAGTANTEAFF TGCGCCAGCAGCTCGACTGCCGGGACGGCGAACACTGAAGCTTTCTTT
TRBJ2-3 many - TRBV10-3 CAISDLPGASTDTQYF TGTGCCATCAGTGATCTCCCCGGGGCGAGCACAGATACGCAGTATTTT
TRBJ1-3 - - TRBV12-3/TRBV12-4 CASSTVGNTICF TGTGCTAGCAGCACCGTTGGAAACACCATATGTTTT
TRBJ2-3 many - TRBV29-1 CSWWGQVTDTQYF TGCAGCTGGTGGGGTCAGGTCACAGATACGCAGTATTTT
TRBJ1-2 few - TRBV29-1 CSVAGLYGYTF TGCAGCGTTGCCGGGCTATATGGCTACACCTTC
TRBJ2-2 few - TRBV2 CASSEWDLNTGELFF TGTGCCAGCAGTGAATGGGACCTGAACACCGGGGAGCTGTTTTTT
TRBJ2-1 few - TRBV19 CASSGLGGNEQFF TGTGCCAGTAGTGGACTAGGGGGCAATGAGCAGTTCTTC
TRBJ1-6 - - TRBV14 CASSQDFHNSPLHF TGTGCCAGCAGCCAAGATTTCCATAATTCACCCCTCCACTTT
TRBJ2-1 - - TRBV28 CASSLPKLHNEQFF TGTGCCAGCAGTTTACCGAAGCTCCACAATGAGCAGTTCTTC
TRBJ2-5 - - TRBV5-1 CASSLPPILTESPLGEQYF TGCGCCAGCAGCTTGCCCCCAATCCTCACCGAGTCCCCGCTCGGGGAGCAGTACTTC
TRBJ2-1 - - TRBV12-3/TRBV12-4 CASSSTTRSYNEQFF TGTGCCAGCAGTTCGACTACCCGCTCCTACAATGAGCAGTTCTTC
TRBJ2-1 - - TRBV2 CASGQDYRRFF TGTGCCAGCGGGCAGGACTACCGGAGGTTCTTC
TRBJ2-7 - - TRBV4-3 CASSQVRQSYEQYF TGCGCCAGCAGCCAAGTGAGGCAATCGTACGAGCAGTACTTC
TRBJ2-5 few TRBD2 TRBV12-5 CASGTTPGLAITHEQYF TGTGCTAGTGGGACGACCCCGGGACTAGCGATAACCCATGAGCAGTACTTC
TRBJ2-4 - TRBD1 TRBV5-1 CARSSTGGWDIQYF TGCGCCCGCAGCTCGACAGGGGGCTGGGACATTCAGTACTTC
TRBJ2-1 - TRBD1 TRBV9 CASSYIGQGPTNEQFF TGTGCCAGCAGCTACATAGGACAGGGACCTACCAATGAGCAGTTCTTC
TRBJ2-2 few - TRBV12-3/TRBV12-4 CASRNSPNTGELFF TGTGCCAGCAGAAACAGCCCGAACACCGGGGAGCTGTTTTTT
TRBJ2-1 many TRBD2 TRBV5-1 CASSPSGGAHNEQFF TGCGCCAGCAGCCCAAGCGGGGGGGCCCACAATGAGCAGTTCTTC
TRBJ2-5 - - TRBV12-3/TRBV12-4 CASSSSGFEQYF TGTGCCAGCAGTTCCTCAGGGTTTGAGCAGTACTTC
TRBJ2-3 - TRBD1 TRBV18 CASSPNRQGVPDTQYF TGTGCCAGCTCACCAAACAGACAGGGGGTACCAGATACGCAGTATTTT
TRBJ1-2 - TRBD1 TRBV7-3 CASSPDGQGYGYTF TGTGCCAGCAGCCCAGACGGACAGGGGTATGGCTACACCTTC
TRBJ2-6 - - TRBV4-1 CASSQIGANVLTF TGCGCCAGCAGTCAGATTGGGGCCAACGTCCTGACTTTC
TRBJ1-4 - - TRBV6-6 CASSYLPGQGEKLFF TGTGCCAGCAGTTACCTCCCAGGACAAGGAGAAAAACTGTTTTTT
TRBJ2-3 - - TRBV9 CASSVGVTATDTQYF TGTGCCAGCAGCGTAGGTGTAACAGCCACAGATACGCAGTATTTT
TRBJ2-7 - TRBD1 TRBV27 CASSPGGTGSYEQYF TGTGCCAGCAGTCCAGGGGGGACAGGGTCCTACGAGCAGTACTTC
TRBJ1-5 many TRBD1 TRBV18 CASSPDRGGNQPQHF TGTGCCAGCAGCCCGGACAGGGGAGGCAATCAGCCCCAGCATTTT
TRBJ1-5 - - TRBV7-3 CASSSYTGQPQHF TGTGCCAGCAGCTCCTACACGGGTCAGCCCCAGCATTTT
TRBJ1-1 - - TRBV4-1 CASSQGLLGTEAFF TGCGCCAGCAGCCAAGGCCTTTTGGGCACTGAAGCTTTCTTT
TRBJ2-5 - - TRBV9 CASRGSGETQYF TGTGCCAGCAGAGGAAGCGGGGAGACCCAGTACTTC
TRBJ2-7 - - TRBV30 CAGGAPSYEQYF TGTGCCGGGGGGGCCCCCTCTTACGAGCAGTACTTC
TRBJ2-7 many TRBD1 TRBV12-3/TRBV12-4 CASSSPTGAAYEQYF TGTGCCAGCAGTTCTCCGACAGGGGCGGCCTACGAGCAGTACTTC
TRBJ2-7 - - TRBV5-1 CASSLEGRTYYEQYF TGCGCCAGCAGCTTGGAAGGGAGAACCTACTACGAGCAGTACTTC
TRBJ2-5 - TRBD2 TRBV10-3 CAISDVGTSGGQETQYF TGTGCCATCAGTGACGTCGGGACTAGCGGGGGGCAAGAGACCCAGTACTTC
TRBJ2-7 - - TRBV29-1 CSVIERGDEQYF TGCAGCGTCATCGAACGGGGAGACGAGCAGTACTTC
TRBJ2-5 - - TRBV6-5 CASSLTQETLYF TGTGCCAGCAGTCTGACACAAGAGACCCTGTACTTC
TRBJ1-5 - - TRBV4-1 CASSQEPGSGNQPQHF TGCGCCAGCAGCCAAGAACCAGGGTCGGGCAATCAGCCCCAGCATTTT
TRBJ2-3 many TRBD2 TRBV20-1 CSARAPRILLAGDPYTQYF TGCAGTGCTAGAGCCCCCCGAATCTTACTAGCGGGGGACCCCTATACGCAGTATTTT
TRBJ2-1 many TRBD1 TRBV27 CASSERTGVINEQFF TGTGCCAGCAGTGAGCGGACAGGGGTTATTAATGAGCAGTTCTTC
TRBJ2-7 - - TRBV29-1 CSVRRGYHEQYF TGCAGCGTTAGAAGGGGTTACCACGAGCAGTACTTC
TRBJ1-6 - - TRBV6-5 CTSSYLDGGRSPLHF TGTACCAGCAGTTATTTGGACGGGGGAAGATCACCCCTCCACTTT
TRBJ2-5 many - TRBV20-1 CSARDPRGSGETQYF TGCAGTGCTAGGGATCCTAGAGGGAGTGGAGAGACCCAGTACTTC
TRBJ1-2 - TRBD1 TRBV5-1 CASSLPGTGGYGYTF TGCGCCAGCAGCTTACCAGGGACAGGGGGCTATGGCTACACCTTC
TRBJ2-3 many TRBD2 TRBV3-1 CASSQELAGVTQYF TGTGCCAGCAGCCAAGAACTAGCGGGAGTTACGCAGTATTTT
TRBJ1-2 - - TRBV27 CASSSGGGWYGYTF TGTGCCAGCAGTTCGGGTGGAGGGTGGTATGGCTACACCTTC
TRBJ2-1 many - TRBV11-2 CASSLGRQAYNEQFF TGTGCCAGCAGCTTGGGTCGGCAGGCCTACAATGAGCAGTTCTTC